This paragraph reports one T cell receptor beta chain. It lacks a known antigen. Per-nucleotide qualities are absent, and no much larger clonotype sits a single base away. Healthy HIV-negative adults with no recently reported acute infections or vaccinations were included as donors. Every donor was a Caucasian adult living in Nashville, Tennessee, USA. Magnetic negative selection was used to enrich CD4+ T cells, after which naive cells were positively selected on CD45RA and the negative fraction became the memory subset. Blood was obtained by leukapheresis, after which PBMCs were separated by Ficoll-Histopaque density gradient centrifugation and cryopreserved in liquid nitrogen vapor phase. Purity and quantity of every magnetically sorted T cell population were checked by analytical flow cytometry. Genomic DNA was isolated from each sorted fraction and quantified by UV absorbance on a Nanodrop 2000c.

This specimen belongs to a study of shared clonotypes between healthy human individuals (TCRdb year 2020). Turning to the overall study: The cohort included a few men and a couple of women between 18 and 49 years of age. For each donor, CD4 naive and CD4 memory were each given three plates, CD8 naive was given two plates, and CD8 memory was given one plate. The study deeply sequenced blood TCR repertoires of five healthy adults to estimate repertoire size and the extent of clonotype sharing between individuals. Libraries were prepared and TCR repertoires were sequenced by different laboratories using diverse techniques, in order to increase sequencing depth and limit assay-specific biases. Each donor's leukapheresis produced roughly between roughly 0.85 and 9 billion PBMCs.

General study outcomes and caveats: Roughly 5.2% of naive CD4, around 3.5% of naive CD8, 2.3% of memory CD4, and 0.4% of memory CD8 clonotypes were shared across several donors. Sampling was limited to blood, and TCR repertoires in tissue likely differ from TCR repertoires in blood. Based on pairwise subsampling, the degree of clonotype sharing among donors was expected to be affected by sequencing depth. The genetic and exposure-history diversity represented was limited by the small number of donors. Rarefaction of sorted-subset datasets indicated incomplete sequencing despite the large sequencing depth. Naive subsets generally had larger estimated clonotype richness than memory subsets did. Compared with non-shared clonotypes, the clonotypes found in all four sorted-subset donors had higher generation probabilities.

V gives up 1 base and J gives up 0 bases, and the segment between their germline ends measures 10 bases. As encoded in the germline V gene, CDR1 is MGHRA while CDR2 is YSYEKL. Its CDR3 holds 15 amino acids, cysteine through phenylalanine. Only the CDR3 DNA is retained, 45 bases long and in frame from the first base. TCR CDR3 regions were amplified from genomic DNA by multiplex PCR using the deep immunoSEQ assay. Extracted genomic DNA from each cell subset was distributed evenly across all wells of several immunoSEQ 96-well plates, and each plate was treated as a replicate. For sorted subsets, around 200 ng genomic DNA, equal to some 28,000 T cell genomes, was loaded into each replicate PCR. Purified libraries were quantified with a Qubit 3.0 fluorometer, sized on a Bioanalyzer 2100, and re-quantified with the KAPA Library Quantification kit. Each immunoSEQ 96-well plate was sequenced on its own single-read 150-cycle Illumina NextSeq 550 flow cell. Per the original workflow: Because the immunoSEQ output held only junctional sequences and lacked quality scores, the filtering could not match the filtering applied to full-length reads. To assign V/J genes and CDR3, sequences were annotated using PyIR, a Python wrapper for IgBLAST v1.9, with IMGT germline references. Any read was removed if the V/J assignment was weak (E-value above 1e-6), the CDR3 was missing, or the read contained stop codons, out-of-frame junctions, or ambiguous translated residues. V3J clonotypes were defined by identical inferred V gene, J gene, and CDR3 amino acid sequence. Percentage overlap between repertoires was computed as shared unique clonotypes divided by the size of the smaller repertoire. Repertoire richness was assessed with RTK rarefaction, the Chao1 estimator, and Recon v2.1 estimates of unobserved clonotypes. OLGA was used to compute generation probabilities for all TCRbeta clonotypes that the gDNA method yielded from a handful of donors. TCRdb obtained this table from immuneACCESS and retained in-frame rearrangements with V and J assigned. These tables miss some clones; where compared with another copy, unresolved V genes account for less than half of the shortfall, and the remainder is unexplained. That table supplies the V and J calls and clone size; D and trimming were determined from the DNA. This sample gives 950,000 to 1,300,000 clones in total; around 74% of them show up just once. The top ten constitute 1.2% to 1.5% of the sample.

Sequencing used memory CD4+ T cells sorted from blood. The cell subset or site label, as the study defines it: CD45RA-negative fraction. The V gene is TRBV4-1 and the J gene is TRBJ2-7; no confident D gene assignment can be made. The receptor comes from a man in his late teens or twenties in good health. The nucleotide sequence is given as TGCGCCAGCAGCCAAGTAACTTCCAGCTCCTACGAGCAGTACTTC. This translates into CASSQVTSSSYEQYF.